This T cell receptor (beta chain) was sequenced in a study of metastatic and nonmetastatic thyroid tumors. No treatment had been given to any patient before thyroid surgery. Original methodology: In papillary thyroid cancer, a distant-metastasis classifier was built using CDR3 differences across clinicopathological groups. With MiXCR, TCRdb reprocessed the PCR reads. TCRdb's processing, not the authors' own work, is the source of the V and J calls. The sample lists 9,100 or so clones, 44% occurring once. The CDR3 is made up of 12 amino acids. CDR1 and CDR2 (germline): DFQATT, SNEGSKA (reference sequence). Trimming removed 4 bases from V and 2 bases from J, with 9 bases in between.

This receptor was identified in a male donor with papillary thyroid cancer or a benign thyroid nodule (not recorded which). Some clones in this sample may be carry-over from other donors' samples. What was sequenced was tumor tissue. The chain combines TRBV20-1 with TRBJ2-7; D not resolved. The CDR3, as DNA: TGCAGTGCTATAGACCAAACCTACGAGCAGTACTTC. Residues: CSAIDQTYEQYF.